Below are 24 T cell receptor beta chains sequenced from a single sample in a study of neurological immune-mediated disorders. TCRdb itself ran the 5' RACE reads through MiXCR, one entry per CDR3 protein. The profile shows about 49,000 distinct CDR3 sequences, 7% to 10% of them singletons. Time point denoted: longitudinal time-point 3. Sequencing input: PBMCs. The receptors stem from a woman aged 35 to 49 in good health.

This clonotype appeared many times. The V call is TRBV4-3, the J call TRBJ1-2; the D gene is possibly TRBD1 (6 bases). The CDR3 covers 13 residues. CDR1 and CDR2 from the germline V gene are LGHNA and YSLEER. V lost 4 bases, J lost 3 bases, and 9 bases lay in between. In DNA form, the CDR3 reads TGCGCCAGCAGCCCTGGGGGCGACTATGGCTACACCTTC. Translation: CASSPGGDYGYTF.

At least ten counts were recorded for this clonotype. This rearrangement joins TRBV7-2 to TRBJ1-3, with D unresolved. Germline CDR1 reads SGHTA; CDR2 reads FQGNSA. V was trimmed by 6 bases and J by 4 bases, leaving 10 bases between them. The CDR3 is 13 residues long. CDR3 in DNA: TGTGCCAGCAGTCAGACAACCGGAAACACCATATATTTT. It is translated as CASSQTTGNTIYF.

Ten or more counts support this clonotype. This chain joins TRBV5-1 and TRBJ1-1, with TRBD1 matching 10 bases. Trimming cost V 3 bases and J 3 bases; bases outside gene matches: 8. Germline lookup yields CDR1 SGHRS and CDR2 YFSETQ. The CDR3 length is 16 residues. This CDR3 is CASSWTKDRGDTEAFF. Written as DNA, the CDR3 is TGCGCCAGCAGCTGGACGAAGGACAGGGGGGACACTGAAGCTTTCTTT.

This clonotype was picked up many times. The chain carries TRBV5-1 and TRBJ2-5; 7 bases are a match to TRBD1. The trim removed 6 bases at V and 2 bases at J, leaving 7 bases unmatched. The CDR3 runs to 14 residues. The germline CDR1 and CDR2 sequences are SGHRS and YFSETQ. The CDR3 DNA reads TGCGCCAGCAACCGGGACAGCCTACAAGAGACCCAGTACTTC. It codes for CASNRDSLQETQYF.

In this sample, this clonotype turned up many times. The chain recombines TRBV15 with TRBJ1-2; TRBD1 agrees at 7 bases. This CDR3 is built from 14 residues. Germline V gives CDR1 LNHNV, CDR2 YYDKDF (reference sequence). J lost 8 bases, V lost 0 bases, and 6 bases had no gene match. The DNA of the CDR3 is TGTGCCACCAGCAGAGATCAAGCAGGGGGGGGCTACACCTTC. Amino acid sequence: CATSRDQAGGGYTF.

The sample holds many counts of this clonotype. The V call is TRBV24-1, the J call TRBJ2-1; D gene unclear. The length of the CDR3 is 11 residues. The V end lost 7 bases, the J end lost 7 bases, and 7 bases lay between the germline ends. CDR1 is KGHDR and CDR2 is SFDVKD in the germline V gene. The CDR3 here is CATSLGNEQFF. CDR3 bases: TGTGCCACCAGCCTCGGTAATGAGCAGTTCTTC.

This clonotype was seen repeatedly, ten times or more. The chain employs TRBV12-3 or TRBV12-4 and TRBJ1-1; TRBD1 might be the D (5 bases). This CDR3 comprises 13 residues. V was clipped by 3 bases and J by 7 bases, with 12 bases between them. DNA of the CDR3: TGTGCCAGCAGTTTTATTTCGGGGGTTGAAGCTTTCTTT. As protein: CASSFISGVEAFF.

This clonotype has at least ten counts. The gene calls are TRBV6-5 and TRBJ2-3, with 9 bases aligning to TRBD2. The CDR3 length is 16 residues. The ends lost 4 bases at V and 1 base at J; junction bases unmatched: 6. CDR1 MNHEY and CDR2 SVGAGI come from the germline V gene. The CDR3 loop is CASSSTLAGGTDTQYF. For the CDR3, the DNA is TGTGCCAGCAGTTCCACCTTAGCGGGAGGCACAGATACGCAGTATTTT.

The sample holds many counts of this clonotype. CDR3 region: CASSPGVQGPGYTF. CDR3 DNA: TGTGCCAGCAGTCCAGGGGTTCAGGGACCCGGCTACACCTTC. The chain links TRBV7-9 to TRBJ1-2, with TRBD1 as a possible D gene (6 bases). The CDR3 is made up of 14 amino acids. The V end was cut by 6 bases, the J end by 8 bases, with 19 bases between. Germline V gene lookup returns CDR1 SEHNR and CDR2 FQNEAQ (reference sequence).

This clonotype was found many times. The genes are TRBV25-1 and TRBJ2-5, with 7 bases that match TRBD2. Trimming took 1 base from V and 5 from J; bases not matched to a gene: 13. The CDR3 consists of 17 residues. Germline CDR1 and CDR2: MGHDK and SYGVNS. The CDR3: CASSELGGSAPWETQYF. CDR3 nucleotides: TGTGCCAGCAGTGAATTGGGAGGGAGCGCCCCCTGGGAGACCCAGTACTTC.

This clonotype showed up many times. The chain has TRBV18 and TRBJ1-1; TRBD1 agrees at 7 bases. Trimming cost V 3 bases and J 9 bases; bases outside gene matches: 7. The CDR3 runs to 13 residues. CDR1 KGHSH and CDR2 LQKENI come from the germline V gene. The CDR3: CASSPNRDSQAFF. The CDR3 DNA reads as TGTGCCAGCTCACCCAACAGGGACAGCCAAGCTTTCTTT.

This clonotype was detected many times. V is TRBV4-2 and J is TRBJ2-4; D might be TRBD2 (6 bases). With 0 bases removed from V and 5 bases from J, the gap between germline ends came to 17 bases. The CDR3 sequence is 17 residues long. From germline, CDR1 is LGHNA and CDR2 YNFKEQ. CDR3 protein: CASSQDGGFGGENIQYF. CDR3 nucleotide sequence: TGTGCCAGCAGCCAAGACGGCGGGTTCGGGGGTGAAAACATTCAGTACTTC.

This clonotype was recorded many times. The chain is built from TRBV6-5 and TRBJ2-1, with D possibly matching TRBD1 (6 bases). Germline V CDR1 and CDR2: MNHEY, SVGAGI. V shed 2 bases and J shed 8 bases, with 19 bases lying between them. The CDR3 consists of 16 residues. In DNA form, the CDR3 reads TGTGCCAGCAGTTACCGGAACAGGGTTTTGGGCGATGAGCAGTTCTTC. It encodes CASSYRNRVLGDEQFF.

This clonotype has a count of ten or more. V usage is TRBV9 and J usage is TRBJ2-5; D is perhaps TRBD1 (5 bases). Trimming took 4 bases from V and 1 from J, leaving 11 bases between them. This CDR3 contains 14 residues. CDR1 is SGDLS, CDR2 YYNGEE, per germline. CDR3 sequence: CASSSTATQETQYF. In nucleotides, the CDR3 is TGTGCCAGCAGCTCGACAGCGACCCAAGAGACCCAGTACTTC. The complete variable domain, with remaining parts taken from reference TRBV9 and TRBJ2-5, reads DSGVTQTPKHLITATGQRVTLRCSPRSGDLSVYWYQQSLDQGLQFLIQYYNGEERAKGNILERFSAQQFPDLHSELNLSSLELGDSALYFCASSSTATQETQYFGPGTRLLVL.

This clonotype was counted at least ten times. The chain employs TRBV20-1 and TRBJ2-2; no clear D gene. Trimming removed 1 base at V and 0 bases at J, with 12 bases between. The CDR3 totals 16 residues. Looked up from germline, CDR1 is DFQATT and CDR2 is SNEGSKA (reference sequence). CDR3 DNA: TGCAGTGCTAGAGGGATAGCCCGGACGAACACCGGGGAGCTGTTTTTT. Translating gives CSARGIARTNTGELFF.

The sample holds many counts of this clonotype. J is TRBJ1-1 and V is TRBV7-2, with a possible D match to TRBD1 (5 bases). CDR1 is SGHTA, CDR2 FQGNSA, per germline. The CDR3 runs 13 residues. Trimming left V 2 bases short and J 6 bases short, with 10 bases between. CDR3 amino acids: CASSLLQGAEAFF. CDR3 nucleotide sequence: TGTGCCAGCAGCTTACTCCAGGGCGCTGAAGCTTTCTTT. Using reference TRBV7-2 and TRBJ1-1 for the parts outside the CDR3, the full variable domain is GAGVSQSPSNKVTEKGKDVELRCDPISGHTALYWYRQSLGQGLEFLIYFQGNSAPDKSGLPSDRFSAERTGGSVSTLTIQRTQQEDSAVYLCASSLLQGAEAFFGQGTRLTVV.

This clonotype was counted many times. The rearrangement joins TRBV27 to TRBJ1-1; TRBD1 matches 7 bases. The length of the CDR3 is 14 residues. CDR1 is MNHEY, CDR2 SMNVEV, per germline (reference sequence). With 7 bases clipped from V and 4 bases from J, the junction kept 9 bases outside the gene matches. The CDR3 DNA is TGTGCCAGCATCCGGGCAGGGGGAGGCACTGAAGCTTTCTTT. Encoded protein: CASIRAGGGTEAFF.

This clonotype showed up many times. This chain joins TRBV5-1 and TRBJ2-7; unclear D gene. Germline CDR1 SGHRS, CDR2 YFSETQ. The ends were cut back, 7 bases at V and 1 base at J, with 12 bases in the middle. The CDR3 has 13 amino acids. This CDR3 is CASRLTGSYEQYF. DNA of the CDR3: TGCGCCAGCCGACTGACCGGTTCCTACGAGCAGTACTTC.

This clonotype was detected ten times or more. The chain uses TRBV20-1 and TRBJ2-1; the D is unclear. Germline loops: CDR1 DFQATT, CDR2 SNEGSKA (reference sequence). The V gene lost 5 bases and the J gene lost 4 bases, with 6 bases spanning the gap. The CDR3 has 11 residues. The CDR3 region is CSAQLYNEQFF. CDR3 nucleotides: TGCAGTGCTCAACTTTACAATGAGCAGTTCTTC.

As regards this clonotype: A single base separates this from a much larger clone, so it may be a read error. CDR3 protein: CASSKPLGGYTF. The CDR3 DNA is TGCGCCAGCAGCAAGCCTCTAGGGGGGTACACCTTC. The V gene is TRBV4-1, the J gene TRBJ1-2, with D possibly TRBD1 on 6 matching bases. Trimming took 5 bases from V and 11 from J, leaving 15 bases between them. The CDR3 has 12 residues. Germline-derived CDR1 and CDR2 are MGHRA and YSYEKL.

This clonotype was seen at least ten times. This chain links TRBV4-3 with TRBJ1-6, with 7 bases fitting TRBD1. The V segment lost 4 bases and the J segment 1 base; nucleotides outside the gene matches: 4. The CDR3 spans 16 residues. Germline V gives CDR1 LGHNA, CDR2 YSLEER. CDR3 bases: TGCGCCAGCAGCCGGACAGGTAGATCCTATAATTCACCCCTCCACTTT. This translates into CASSRTGRSYNSPLHF.

This clonotype has a count of ten or more. The chain employs TRBV7-7 and TRBJ2-2; D is perhaps TRBD2 (6 bases). CDR1 is SSHAT and CDR2 is FNYEAQ in the germline V gene (reference sequence). The ends were cut back, 4 bases at V and 6 bases at J, with 18 bases in the middle. The CDR3 is made up of 16 amino acids. The CDR3 DNA is TGTGCCAGCAGCTACGGCTCGCGGGATCATGCCGGGGAGCTGTTTTTT. This sequence encodes CASSYGSRDHAGELFF.

This clonotype was seen at least ten times. The genes are TRBV20-1 and TRBJ1-1; TRBD1 aligns across 8 bases. Losses at the gene ends were 6 bases for V and 0 bases for J; bases not matched to a gene: 12. This CDR3 is 16 amino acids long. CDR1 and CDR2 from the germline V gene are DFQATT and SNEGSKA (reference sequence). CDR3 in DNA: TGCAGTGCCACTGGACAGGGCACGATCATGAACACTGAAGCTTTCTTT. Translated, it gives CSATGQGTIMNTEAFF.

This clonotype was found many times. The J gene is TRBJ1-2, the V gene TRBV6-5, with 10 bases aligning to TRBD1. This CDR3 has 15 residues. The germline V gene encodes CDR1 MNHEY and CDR2 SVGAGI. The J segment lost 5 bases and the V segment lost 0 bases, leaving 3 bases of the junction unmatched. Here the CDR3 DNA reads TGTGCCAGCAGTTACTCGAAGGACAGGGGGTATGGCTACACCTTC. It encodes CASSYSKDRGYGYTF.